The clone carrying this TCR beta chain was observed once. The entry originates in a study of sequential checkpoint blockade in melanoma. Germline-derived CDR1 and CDR2 are SNHLY and FYNNEI. V was shortened by 5 bases and J by 0 bases, with 7 bases between the two germline ends. The CDR3 has 13 residues. Produced via immunoSEQ multiplex PCR; TCRdb's table is partial and in-frame only. The repertoire holds over 10,000 clones, with less than 80% as singletons. Indicated treatment: randomized to nivolumab then ipilimumab (arm A) or the reverse (arm B). The sequenced sample was CD8+ T cells sorted from blood (inferred from file names), obtained from a patient given nivolumab and ipilimumab in sequence. This chain uses TRBV2 with TRBJ2-5; D unclear. This TCR was recovered from a human donor with melanoma. In DNA form, the CDR3 reads TGTGCCAGCAGTCCACGGTACCAAGAGACCCAGTACTTC. It encodes CASSPRYQETQYF.